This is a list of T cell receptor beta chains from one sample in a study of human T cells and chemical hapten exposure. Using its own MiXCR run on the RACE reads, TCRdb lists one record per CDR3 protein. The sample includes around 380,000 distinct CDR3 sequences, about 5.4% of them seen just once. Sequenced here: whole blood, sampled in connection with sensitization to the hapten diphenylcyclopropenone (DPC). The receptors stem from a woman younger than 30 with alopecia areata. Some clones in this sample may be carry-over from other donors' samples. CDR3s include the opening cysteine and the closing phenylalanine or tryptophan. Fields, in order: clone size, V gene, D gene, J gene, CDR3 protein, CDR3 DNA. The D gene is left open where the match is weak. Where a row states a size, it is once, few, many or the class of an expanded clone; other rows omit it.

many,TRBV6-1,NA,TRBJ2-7,CASSAGNYEQYF,TGTGCCAGCAGTGCAGGGAACTACGAGCAGTACTTC
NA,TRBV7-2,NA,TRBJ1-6,CASSLIISVPSVGSPLHF,TGTGCCAGCAGCTTAATCATCTCGGTCCCTTCGGTGGGTTCACCCCTCCACTTT
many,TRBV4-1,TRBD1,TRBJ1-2,CASSQLPTGTGADYGYTF,TGCGCCAGCAGCCAACTACCAACTGGGACAGGGGCTGACTATGGCTACACCTTC
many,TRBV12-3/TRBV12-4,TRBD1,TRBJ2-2,CASSWTGAGGELFF,TGTGCCAGCAGTTGGACAGGGGCGGGCGGGGAGCTGTTTTTT
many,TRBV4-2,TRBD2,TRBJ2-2,CASSHPTQTSGGAGELFF,TGTGCCAGCAGCCACCCCACCCAGACTAGCGGGGGGGCGGGGGAGCTGTTTTTT
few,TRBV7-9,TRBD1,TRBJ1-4,CASSPVTGVEKLFF,TGTGCCAGCAGCCCGGTTACAGGGGTTGAAAAACTGTTTTTT
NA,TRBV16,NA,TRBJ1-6,CASSQSIQVHNSPLHF,TGTGCCAGCAGCCAATCAATACAGGTCCATAATTCACCCCTCCACTTT
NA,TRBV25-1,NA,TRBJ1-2,CASSESTGRTYGYTF,TGTGCCAGCAGTGAATCGACAGGAAGGACCTATGGCTACACCTTC
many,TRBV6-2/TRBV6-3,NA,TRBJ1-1,CASSYSVPITEAFF,TGTGCCAGCAGTTACTCGGTGCCGATCACTGAAGCTTTCTTT
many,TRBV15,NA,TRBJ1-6,CATSGLRGHQNSPLHF,TGTGCCACCAGCGGACTCCGGGGCCATCAGAATTCACCCCTCCACTTT
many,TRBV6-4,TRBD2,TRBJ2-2,CAVPGTTNTGELFF,TGTGCCGTACCCGGGACTACGAACACCGGGGAGCTGTTTTTT
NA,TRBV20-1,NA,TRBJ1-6,CSARGFYNSPLHF,TGCAGTGCTAGAGGATTCTATAATTCACCCCTCCACTTT
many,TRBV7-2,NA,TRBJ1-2,CASSLTPSGQNYGYTF,TGTGCCAGCAGCTTAACCCCTTCAGGACAGAACTATGGCTACACCTTC
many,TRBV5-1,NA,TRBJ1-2,CASSLGSGAAYGYTF,TGCGCCAGCAGCTTGGGGTCAGGGGCGGCCTATGGCTACACCTTC
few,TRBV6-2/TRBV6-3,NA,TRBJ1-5,CASKFSKGFQPQHF,TGTGCCAGCAAGTTTTCTAAGGGCTTTCAGCCCCAGCATTTT
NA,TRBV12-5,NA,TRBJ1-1,CASGPPNTNLMNTEAFF,TGTGCTAGTGGCCCCCCCAACACCAACCTAATGAACACTGAAGCTTTCTTT
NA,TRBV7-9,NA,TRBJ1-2,CASSLNEGRGYTF,TGTGCCAGCAGTCTAAATGAGGGGCGCGGCTACACCTTC
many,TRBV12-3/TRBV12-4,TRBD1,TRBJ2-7,CASSLDRHGQYF,TGTGCCAGCAGCTTGGACAGGCACGGACAGTACTTC